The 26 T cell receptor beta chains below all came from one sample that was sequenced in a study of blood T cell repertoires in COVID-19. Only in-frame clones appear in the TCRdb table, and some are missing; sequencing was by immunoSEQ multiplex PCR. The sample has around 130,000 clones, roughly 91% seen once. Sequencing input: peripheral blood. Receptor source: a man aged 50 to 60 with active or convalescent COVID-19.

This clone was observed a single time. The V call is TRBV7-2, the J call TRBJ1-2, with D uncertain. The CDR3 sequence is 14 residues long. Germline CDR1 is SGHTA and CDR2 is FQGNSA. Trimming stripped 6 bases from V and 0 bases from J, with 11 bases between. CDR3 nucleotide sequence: TGTGCCAGCAGTGGAAAGAGGGCTAACTATGGCTACACCTTC. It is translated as CASSGKRANYGYTF.

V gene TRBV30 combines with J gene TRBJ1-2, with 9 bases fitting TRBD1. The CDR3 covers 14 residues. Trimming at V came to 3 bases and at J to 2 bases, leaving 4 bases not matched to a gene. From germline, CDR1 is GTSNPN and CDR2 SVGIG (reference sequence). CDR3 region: CAWRSGQGNYGYTF. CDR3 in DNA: TGTGCCTGGAGATCAGGACAGGGGAACTATGGCTACACCTTC.

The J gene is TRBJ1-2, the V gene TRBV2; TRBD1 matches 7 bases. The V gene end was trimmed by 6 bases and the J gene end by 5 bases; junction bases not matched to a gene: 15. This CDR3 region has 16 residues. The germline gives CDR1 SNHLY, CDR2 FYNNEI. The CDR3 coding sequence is TGTGCCAGCAGCGCCGACAGGGACCCCCAGAGGTATGGCTACACCTTC. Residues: CASSADRDPQRYGYTF. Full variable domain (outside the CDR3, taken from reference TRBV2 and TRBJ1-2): EPEVTQTPSHQVTQMGQEVILRCVPISNHLYFYWYRQILGQKVEFLVSFYNNEISEKSEIFDDQFSVERPDGSNFTLKIRSTKLEDSAMYFCASSADRDPQRYGYTFGSGTRLTVV.

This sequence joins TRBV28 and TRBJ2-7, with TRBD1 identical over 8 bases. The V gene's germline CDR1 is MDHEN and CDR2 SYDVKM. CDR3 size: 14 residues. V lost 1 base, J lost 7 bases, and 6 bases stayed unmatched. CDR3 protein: CASSLYQGASEQYF. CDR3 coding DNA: TGTGCCAGCAGTTTATACCAGGGGGCGAGTGAGCAGTACTTC.

CDR3 nucleotides: TGTGCCAGCTCCCGCAGCGGGAGGGCCGGCTCGAACACCGGGGAGCTGTTTTTT. Translation gives CASSRSGRAGSNTGELFF. V and J are TRBV18 and TRBJ2-2; 10 nucleotides agree with TRBD2. CDR1 KGHSH and CDR2 LQKENI come from the germline V gene. CDR3 length: 18 residues. V gave up 6 bases and J gave up 0 bases; unmatched junction bases: 10.

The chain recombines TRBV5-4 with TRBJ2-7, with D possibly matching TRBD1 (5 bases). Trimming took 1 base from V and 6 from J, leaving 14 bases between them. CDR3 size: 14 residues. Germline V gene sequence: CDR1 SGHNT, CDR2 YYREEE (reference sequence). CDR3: CASSLTTDSREQYF. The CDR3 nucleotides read TGTGCCAGCAGCTTGACTACCGACAGCCGCGAGCAGTACTTC.

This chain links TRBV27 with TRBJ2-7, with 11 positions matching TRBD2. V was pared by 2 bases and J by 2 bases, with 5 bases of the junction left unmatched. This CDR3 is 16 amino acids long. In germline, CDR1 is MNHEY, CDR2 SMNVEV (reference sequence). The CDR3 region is CASSLSLAGGTYEQYF. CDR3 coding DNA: TGTGCCAGCAGTTTAAGTTTAGCGGGGGGGACCTACGAGCAGTACTTC.

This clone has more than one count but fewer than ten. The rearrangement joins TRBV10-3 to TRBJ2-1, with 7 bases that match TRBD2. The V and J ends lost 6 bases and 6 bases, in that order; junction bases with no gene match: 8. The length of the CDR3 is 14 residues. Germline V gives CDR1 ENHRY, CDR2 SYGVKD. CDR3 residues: CAISERDVSNEQFF. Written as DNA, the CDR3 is TGTGCCATCAGCGAGCGGGATGTGAGCAATGAGCAGTTCTTC.

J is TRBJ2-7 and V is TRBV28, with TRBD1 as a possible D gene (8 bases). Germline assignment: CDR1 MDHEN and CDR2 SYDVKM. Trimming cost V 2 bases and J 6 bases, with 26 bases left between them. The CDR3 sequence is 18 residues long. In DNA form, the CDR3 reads TGTGCCAGCAGTTTAAGACAGGGGAGAGCGGGATTTACTTCCGAGCAGTACTTC. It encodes CASSLRQGRAGFTSEQYF.

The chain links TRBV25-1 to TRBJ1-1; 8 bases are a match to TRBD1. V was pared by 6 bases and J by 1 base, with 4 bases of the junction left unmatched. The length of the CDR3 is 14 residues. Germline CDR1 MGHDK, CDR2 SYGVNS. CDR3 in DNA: TGTGCCAGCAGCAGGACAGGGACGAACACTGAAGCTTTCTTT. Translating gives CASSRTGTNTEAFF.

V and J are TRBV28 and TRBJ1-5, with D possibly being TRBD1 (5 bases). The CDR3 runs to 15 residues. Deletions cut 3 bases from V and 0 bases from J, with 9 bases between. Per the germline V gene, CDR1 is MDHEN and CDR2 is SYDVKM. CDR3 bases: TGTGCCAGCAGTTTGACAGAAATTAGCAATCAGCCCCAGCATTTT. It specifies CASSLTEISNQPQHF.

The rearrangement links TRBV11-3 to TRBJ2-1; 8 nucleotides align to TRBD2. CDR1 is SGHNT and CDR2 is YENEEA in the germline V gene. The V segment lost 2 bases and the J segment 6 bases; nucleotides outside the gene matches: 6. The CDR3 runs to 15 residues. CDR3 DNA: TGTGCCAGCAGCTTATCGGGACTAGGGGGCAATGAGCAGTTCTTC. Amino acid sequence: CASSLSGLGGNEQFF.

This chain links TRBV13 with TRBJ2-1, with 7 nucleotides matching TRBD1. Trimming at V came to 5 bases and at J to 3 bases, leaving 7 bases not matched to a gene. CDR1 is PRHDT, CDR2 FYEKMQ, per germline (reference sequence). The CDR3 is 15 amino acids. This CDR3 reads CASSPQGTVYNEQFF. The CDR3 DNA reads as TGTGCCAGCAGCCCCCAGGGGACAGTCTACAATGAGCAGTTCTTC. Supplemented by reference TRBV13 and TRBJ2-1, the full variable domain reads AAGVIQSPRHLIKEKRETATLKCYPIPRHDTVYWYQQGPGQDPQFLISFYEKMQSDKGSIPDRFSAQQFSDYHSELNMSSLELGDSALYFCASSPQGTVYNEQFFGPGTRLTVL.

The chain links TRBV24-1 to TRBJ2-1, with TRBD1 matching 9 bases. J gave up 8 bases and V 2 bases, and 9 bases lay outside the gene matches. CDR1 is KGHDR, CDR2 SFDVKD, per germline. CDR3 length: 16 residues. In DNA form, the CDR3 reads TGTGCCACCAGTGATTACGGGACAGGGTCAGGGGATGAGCAGTTCTTC. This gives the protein CATSDYGTGSGDEQFF.

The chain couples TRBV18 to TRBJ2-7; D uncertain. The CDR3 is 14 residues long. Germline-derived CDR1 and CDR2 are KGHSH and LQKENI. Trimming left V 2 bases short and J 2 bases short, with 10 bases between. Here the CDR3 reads CASSPGRSPYEQYF. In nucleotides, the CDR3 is TGTGCCAGCTCACCAGGGCGCTCCCCCTACGAGCAGTACTTC.

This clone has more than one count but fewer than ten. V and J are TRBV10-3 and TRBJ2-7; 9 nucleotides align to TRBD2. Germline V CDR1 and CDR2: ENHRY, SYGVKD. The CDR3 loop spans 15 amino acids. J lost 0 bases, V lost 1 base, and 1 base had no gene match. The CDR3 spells CAISELAGVSYEQYF. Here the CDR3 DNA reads TGTGCCATCAGTGAGTTAGCGGGAGTCTCCTACGAGCAGTACTTC.

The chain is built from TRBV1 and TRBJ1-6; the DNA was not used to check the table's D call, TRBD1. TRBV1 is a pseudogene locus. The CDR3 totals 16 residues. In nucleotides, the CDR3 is TGCACCAGCAGCCAAACTCCGGGACAGGGGAGTTCACCCCTCCACTTT. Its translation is CTSSQTPGQGSSPLHF.

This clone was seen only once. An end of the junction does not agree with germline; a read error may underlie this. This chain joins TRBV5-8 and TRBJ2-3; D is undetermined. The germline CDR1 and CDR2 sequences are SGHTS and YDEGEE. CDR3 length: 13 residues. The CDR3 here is CASSLGSTYTQYF. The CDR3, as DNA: TGTGCCAGCAGCCTGGGTAGCACATATACGCAGTATTTT.

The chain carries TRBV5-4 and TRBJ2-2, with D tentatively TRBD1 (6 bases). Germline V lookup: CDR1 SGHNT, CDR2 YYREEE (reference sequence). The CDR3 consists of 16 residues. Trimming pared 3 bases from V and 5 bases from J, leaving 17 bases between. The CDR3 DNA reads TGTGCCAGCAGCTCGTCCCCAGGGGTGGGGACCGGGGAGCTGTTTTTT. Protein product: CASSSSPGVGTGELFF.

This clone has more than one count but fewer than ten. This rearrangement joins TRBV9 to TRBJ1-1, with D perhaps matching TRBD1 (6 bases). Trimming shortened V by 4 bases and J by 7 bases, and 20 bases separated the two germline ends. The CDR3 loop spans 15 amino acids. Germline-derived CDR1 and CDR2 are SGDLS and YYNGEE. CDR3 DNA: TGTGCCAGCAGCTCACACCTCGGAGGACAGAATGAAGCTTTCTTT. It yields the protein CASSSHLGGQNEAFF.

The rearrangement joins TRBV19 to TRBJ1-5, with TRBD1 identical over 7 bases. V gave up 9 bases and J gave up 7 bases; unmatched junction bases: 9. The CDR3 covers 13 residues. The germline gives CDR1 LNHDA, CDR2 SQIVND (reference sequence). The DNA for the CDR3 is TGTGCCAGCGGGACAGACGAGGGCCAGCCCCAGCATTTT. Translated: CASGTDEGQPQHF.

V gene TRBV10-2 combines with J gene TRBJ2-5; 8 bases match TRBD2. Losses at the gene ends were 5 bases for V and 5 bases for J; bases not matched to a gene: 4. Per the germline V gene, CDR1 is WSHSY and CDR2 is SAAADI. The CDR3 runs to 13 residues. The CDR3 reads CASSRTSWETQYF. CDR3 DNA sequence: TGCGCCAGCAGTAGGACTAGCTGGGAGACCCAGTACTTC.

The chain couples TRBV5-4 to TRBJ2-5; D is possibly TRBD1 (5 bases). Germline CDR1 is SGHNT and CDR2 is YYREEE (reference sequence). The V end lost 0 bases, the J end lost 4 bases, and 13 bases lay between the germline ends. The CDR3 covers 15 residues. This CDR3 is CASSLAGNWGETQYF. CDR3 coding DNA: TGTGCCAGCAGCTTGGCAGGGAATTGGGGAGAGACCCAGTACTTC.

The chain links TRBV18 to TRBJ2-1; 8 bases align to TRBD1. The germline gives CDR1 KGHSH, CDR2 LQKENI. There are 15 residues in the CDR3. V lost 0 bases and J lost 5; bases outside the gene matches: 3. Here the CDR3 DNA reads TGTGCCAGCTCACCACCGGACAGGGCCGACAATGAGCAGTTCTTC. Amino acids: CASSPPDRADNEQFF.

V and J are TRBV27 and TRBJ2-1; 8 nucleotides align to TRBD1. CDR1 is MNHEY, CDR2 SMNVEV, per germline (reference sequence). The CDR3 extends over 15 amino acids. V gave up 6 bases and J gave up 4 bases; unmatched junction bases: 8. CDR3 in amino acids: CASRHRTGKYNEQFF. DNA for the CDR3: TGTGCCAGCAGACACCGGACAGGGAAGTACAATGAGCAGTTCTTC.

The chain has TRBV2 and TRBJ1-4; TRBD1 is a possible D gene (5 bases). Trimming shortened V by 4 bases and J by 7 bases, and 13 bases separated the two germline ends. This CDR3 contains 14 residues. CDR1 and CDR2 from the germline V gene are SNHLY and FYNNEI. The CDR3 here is CASSGVGEGEKLFF. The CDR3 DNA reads TGTGCCAGCAGTGGGGTAGGGGAGGGTGAAAAACTGTTTTTT.